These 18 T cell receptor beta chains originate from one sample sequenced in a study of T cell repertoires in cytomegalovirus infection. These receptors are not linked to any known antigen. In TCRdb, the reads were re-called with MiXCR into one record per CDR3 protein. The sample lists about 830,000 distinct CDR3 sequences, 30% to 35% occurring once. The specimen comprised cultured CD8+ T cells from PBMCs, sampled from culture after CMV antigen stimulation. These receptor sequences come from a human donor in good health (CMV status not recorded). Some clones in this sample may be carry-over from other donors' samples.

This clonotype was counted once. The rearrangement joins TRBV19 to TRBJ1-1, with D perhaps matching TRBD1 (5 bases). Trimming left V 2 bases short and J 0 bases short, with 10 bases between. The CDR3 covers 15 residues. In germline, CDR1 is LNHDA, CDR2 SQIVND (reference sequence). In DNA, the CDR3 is TGTGCCAGTAGTATAATGGGGGTCGTGAACACTGAAGCTTTCTTT. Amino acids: CASSIMGVVNTEAFF. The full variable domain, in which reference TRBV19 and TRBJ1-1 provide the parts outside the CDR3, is DGGITQSPKYLFRKEGQNVTLSCEQNLNHDAMYWYRQDPGQGLRLIYYSQIVNDFQKGDIAEGYSVSREKKESFPLTVTSAQKNPTAFYLCASSIMGVVNTEAFFGQGTRLTVV.

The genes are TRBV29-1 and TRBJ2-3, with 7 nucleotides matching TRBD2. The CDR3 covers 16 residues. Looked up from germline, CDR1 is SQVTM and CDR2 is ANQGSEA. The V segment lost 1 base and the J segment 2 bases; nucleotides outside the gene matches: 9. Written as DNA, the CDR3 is TGCAGCGTTGAAGGGAGCGGGGCGAAGGCCACAGATACGCAGTATTTT. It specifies CSVEGSGAKATDTQYF.

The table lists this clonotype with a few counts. CDR3 sequence reads: CASSAGQVITDTQYF. CDR3 DNA sequence: TGTGCCAGCAGTGCAGGACAGGTTATCACAGATACGCAGTATTTT. V and J are TRBV6-1 and TRBJ2-3; 7 bases match TRBD1. Germline loops: CDR1 MNHNS, CDR2 SASEGT. The V gene end was trimmed by 4 bases and the J gene end by 2 bases; junction bases not matched to a gene: 6. This CDR3 region has 15 residues.

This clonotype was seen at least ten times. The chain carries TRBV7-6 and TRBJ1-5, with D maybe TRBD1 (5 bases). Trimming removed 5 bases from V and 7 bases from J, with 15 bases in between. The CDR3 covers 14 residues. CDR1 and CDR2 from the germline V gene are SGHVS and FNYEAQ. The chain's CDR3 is CASSPLGRTQPQHF. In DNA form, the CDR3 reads TGTGCCAGCAGCCCCCTTGGACGGACACAGCCCCAGCATTTT.

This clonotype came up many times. CDR3 region: CASSPRRYNEQFF. The CDR3 coding sequence is TGTGCCAGCAGCCCCCGGAGGTACAATGAGCAGTTCTTC. The chain recombines TRBV7-2 with TRBJ2-1; the D gene is possibly TRBD2 (5 bases). The CDR3 extends over 13 amino acids. Trimming removed 5 bases from V and 4 bases from J, with 9 bases in between. Germline values: CDR1 SGHTA, CDR2 FQGNSA. The full variable domain, rest sourced from reference TRBV7-2 and TRBJ2-1, is GAGVSQSPSNKVTEKGKDVELRCDPISGHTALYWYRQSLGQGLEFLIYFQGNSAPDKSGLPSDRFSAERTGGSVSTLTIQRTQQEDSAVYLCASSPRRYNEQFFGPGTRLTVL.

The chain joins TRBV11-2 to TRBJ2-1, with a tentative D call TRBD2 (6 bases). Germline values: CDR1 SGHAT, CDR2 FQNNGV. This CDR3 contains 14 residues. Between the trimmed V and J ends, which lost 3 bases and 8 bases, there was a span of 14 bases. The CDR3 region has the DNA TGTGCCAGCAGCTTGGGCGGAGGGAACCATGAGCAGTTCTTC. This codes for CASSLGGGNHEQFF.

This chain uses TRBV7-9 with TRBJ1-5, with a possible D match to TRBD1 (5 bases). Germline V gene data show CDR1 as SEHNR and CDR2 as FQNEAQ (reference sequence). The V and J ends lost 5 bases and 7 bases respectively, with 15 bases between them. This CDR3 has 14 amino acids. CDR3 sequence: CASSPPGWGQPQHF. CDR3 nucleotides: TGTGCCAGCAGCCCACCAGGTTGGGGGCAGCCCCAGCATTTT. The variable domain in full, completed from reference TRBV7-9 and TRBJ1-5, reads DTGVSQNPRHKITKRGQNVTFRCDPISEHNRLYWYRQTLGQGPEFLTYFQNEAQLEKSRLLSDRFSAERPKGSFSTLEIQRTEQGDSAMYLCASSPPGWGQPQHFGDGTRLSIL.

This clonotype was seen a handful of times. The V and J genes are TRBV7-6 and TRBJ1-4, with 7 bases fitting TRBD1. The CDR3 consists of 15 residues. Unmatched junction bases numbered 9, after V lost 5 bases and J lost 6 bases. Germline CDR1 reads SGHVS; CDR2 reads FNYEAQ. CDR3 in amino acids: CASSPPEGAYEKLFF. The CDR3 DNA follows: TGTGCCAGCAGCCCACCCGAGGGGGCGTATGAAAAACTGTTTTTT.

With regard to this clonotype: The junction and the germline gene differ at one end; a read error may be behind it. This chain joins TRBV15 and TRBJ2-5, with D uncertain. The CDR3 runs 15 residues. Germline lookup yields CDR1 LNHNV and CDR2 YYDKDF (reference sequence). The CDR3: CATSRDRSVQETKYF. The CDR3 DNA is TGTGCCACCAGCAGAGATCGGTCGGTCCAAGAGACCAAGTACTTT.

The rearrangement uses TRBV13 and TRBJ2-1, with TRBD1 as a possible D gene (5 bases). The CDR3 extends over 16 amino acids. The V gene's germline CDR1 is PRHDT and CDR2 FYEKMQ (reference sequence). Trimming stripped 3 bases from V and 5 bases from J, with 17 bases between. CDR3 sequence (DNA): TGTGCCAGCAGCTTCGGACGGCCCAGGGTGGACAATGAGCAGTTCTTC. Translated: CASSFGRPRVDNEQFF.

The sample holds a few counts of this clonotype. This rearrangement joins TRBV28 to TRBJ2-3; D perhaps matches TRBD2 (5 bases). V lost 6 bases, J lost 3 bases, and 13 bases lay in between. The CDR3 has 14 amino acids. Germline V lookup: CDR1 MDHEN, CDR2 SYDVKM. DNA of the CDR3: TGTGCCAGCAGGTGGACTTATTTAACAGATACGCAGTATTTT. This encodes CASRWTYLTDTQYF.

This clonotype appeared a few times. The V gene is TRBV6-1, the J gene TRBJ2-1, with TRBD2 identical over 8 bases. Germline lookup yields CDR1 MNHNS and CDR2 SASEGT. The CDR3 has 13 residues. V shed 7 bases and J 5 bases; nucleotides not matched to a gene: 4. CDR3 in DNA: TGTGCCAGCACCCAAGCGGGGGACAATGAGCAGTTCTTC. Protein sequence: CASTQAGDNEQFF.

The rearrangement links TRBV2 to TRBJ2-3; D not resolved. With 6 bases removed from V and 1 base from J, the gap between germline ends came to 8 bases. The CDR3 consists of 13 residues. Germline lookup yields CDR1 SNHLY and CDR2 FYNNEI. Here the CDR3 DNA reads TGTGCCAGCAGGGGGTCCCGCACAGATACGCAGTATTTT. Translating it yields CASRGSRTDTQYF.

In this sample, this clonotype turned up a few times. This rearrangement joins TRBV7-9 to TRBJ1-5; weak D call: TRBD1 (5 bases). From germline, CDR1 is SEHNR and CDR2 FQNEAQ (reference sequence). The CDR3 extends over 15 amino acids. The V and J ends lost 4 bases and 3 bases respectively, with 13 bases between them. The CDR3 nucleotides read TGTGCCAGCAGCTCCGGGGTAGGGGACAATCAGCCCCAGCATTTT. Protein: CASSSGVGDNQPQHF.

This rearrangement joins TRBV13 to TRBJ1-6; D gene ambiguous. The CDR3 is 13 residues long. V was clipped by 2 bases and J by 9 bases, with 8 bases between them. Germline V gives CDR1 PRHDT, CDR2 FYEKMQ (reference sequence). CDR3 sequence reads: CASSLLGRSPLHF. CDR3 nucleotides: TGTGCCAGCAGCTTACTGGGCCGTTCACCCCTCCACTTT.

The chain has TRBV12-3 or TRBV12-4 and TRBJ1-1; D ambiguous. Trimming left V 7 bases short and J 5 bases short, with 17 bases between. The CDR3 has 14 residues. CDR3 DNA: TGTGCCAGCACCCTTGGGCCGTCGCGAACTGAAGCTTTCTTT. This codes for CASTLGPSRTEAFF.

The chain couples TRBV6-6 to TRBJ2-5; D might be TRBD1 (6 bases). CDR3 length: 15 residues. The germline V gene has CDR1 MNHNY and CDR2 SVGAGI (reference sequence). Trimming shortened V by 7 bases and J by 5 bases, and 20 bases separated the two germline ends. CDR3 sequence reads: CASTVWQGLVETQYF. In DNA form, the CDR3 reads TGTGCCAGCACCGTATGGCAGGGGCTAGTGGAGACCCAGTACTTC.

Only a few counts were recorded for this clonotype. This CDR3 reads CASSYLVGEGNSYEQYV. Here the CDR3 DNA reads TGTGCCAGCAGTTACCTGGTGGGAGAGGGGAACTCCTACGAGCAGTACGTC. The rearrangement uses TRBV6-6 and TRBJ2-7; possibly TRBD1 or TRBD2 for D (5 bases each). V was cut by 2 bases and J by 0 bases, with 17 bases left in between. The CDR3 spans 17 residues. Germline V gene data show CDR1 as MNHNY and CDR2 as SVGAGI (reference sequence).